One and the same sample provided the 14 T cell receptor beta chains below, sequenced in a study of T-cell memory formation after mild COVID-19. In TCRdb, the 5' RACE reads were re-called with MiXCR into one record per CDR3 protein. Here the sample spans tens of thousands of distinct CDR3 sequences, about a quarter being singletons. The material sequenced was PBMCs or a T cell subset sorted from them (not recorded which). All receptors come from a man younger than 35 who had mild COVID-19 (a few samples of this study predate the infection). Cell type and time point are not known.

This clonotype appeared many times. The chain couples TRBV6-6 to TRBJ2-2; D is unclear. Looked up from germline, CDR1 is MNHNY and CDR2 is SVGAGI (reference sequence). Trimming took 5 bases from V and 1 from J, leaving 5 bases between them. The CDR3 has 13 amino acids. As DNA, the CDR3 is TGTGCCAGCAGTCAACAGAACACCGGGGAGCTGTTTTTT. Amino acids: CASSQQNTGELFF.

The sample holds a few counts of this clonotype. The gene calls are TRBV5-1 and TRBJ1-1; D is perhaps TRBD1 (5 bases). Germline lookup yields CDR1 SGHRS and CDR2 YFSETQ. Trimming took 0 bases from V and 4 from J, leaving 19 bases between them. The CDR3 length is 17 residues. The CDR3 sequence is CASSLAEGRVLGTEAFF. The CDR3 nucleotides are TGCGCCAGCAGCTTGGCCGAAGGCAGGGTGTTGGGCACTGAAGCTTTCTTT.

This clonotype showed up just a few times. The genes are TRBV7-9 and TRBJ2-3, with D possibly being TRBD1 or TRBD2 (6 bases each). Trimming pared 5 bases from V and 2 bases from J, leaving 8 bases between. The CDR3 is 13 residues long. Germline CDR1 is SEHNR and CDR2 is FQNEAQ (reference sequence). CDR3 in DNA: TGTGCCAGCAGCGGGGGGCCCACAGATACGCAGTATTTT. Its protein is CASSGGPTDTQYF.

This sequence joins TRBV30 and TRBJ1-1; maybe TRBD1 (5 bases). CDR1 is GTSNPN, CDR2 SVGIG, per germline (reference sequence). The V gene lost 4 bases and the J gene lost 5 bases, with 14 bases spanning the gap. The CDR3 covers 13 residues. The CDR3 coding sequence is TGTGCCTGGACGTGGGGGGGGTCTACTGAAGCTTTCTTT. Translation: CAWTWGGSTEAFF. The whole variable domain, remainder taken from reference TRBV30 and TRBJ1-1, is SQTIHQWPATLVQPVGSPLSLECTVEGTSNPNLYWYRQAAGRGLQLLFYSVGIGQISSEVPQNLSASRPQDRQFILSSKKLLLSDSGFYLCAWTWGGSTEAFFGQGTRLTVV.

This rearrangement joins TRBV5-6 to TRBJ2-7; the D is unclear. There are 14 residues in the CDR3. Trimming took off 0 bases at V and 4 bases at J, with 11 bases between the two ends. The germline V gene has CDR1 SGHDT and CDR2 YYEEEE. The CDR3 sequence is CASSLGRGVYEQYF. CDR3 sequence (DNA): TGTGCCAGCAGCTTGGGACGAGGAGTGTACGAGCAGTACTTC.

The rearrangement uses TRBV4-1 and TRBJ2-3; 7 positions match TRBD2. Germline CDR1 reads MGHRA; CDR2 reads YSYEKL. This CDR3 is 15 amino acids long. J gave up 1 base and V 4 bases, and 5 bases lay outside the gene matches. Here the CDR3 reads CASSPTAGGTDTQYF. CDR3 nucleotide sequence: TGCGCCAGCAGCCCCACTGCGGGGGGCACAGATACGCAGTATTTT.

This clonotype showed up just a few times. J is TRBJ2-7 and V is TRBV4-3; no clear D gene. The CDR3 contains 14 residues. V lost 2 bases, J lost 3 bases, and 11 bases lay in between. Germline V gives CDR1 LGHNA, CDR2 YSLEER. The CDR3 reads CASSQWQTSYEQYF. The DNA for the CDR3 is TGCGCCAGCAGCCAATGGCAGACAAGCTACGAGCAGTACTTC.

This clonotype turned up a few times. The J gene is TRBJ2-1, the V gene TRBV9, with D perhaps TRBD2 (7 bases). This CDR3 region has 15 residues. Trimming took off 0 bases at V and 4 bases at J, with 11 bases between the two ends. Germline assignment: CDR1 SGDLS and CDR2 YYNGEE. This chain's CDR3 is CASSVGGGEYNEQFF. For the CDR3, the DNA is TGTGCCAGCAGCGTAGGCGGGGGCGAATACAATGAGCAGTTCTTC.

CDR3 DNA sequence: TGTGCCAGCAGTTACTCGGGCAGTTCCTACGAGCAGTACGTC. Residues: CASSYSGSSYEQYV. The genes are TRBV6-2 or TRBV6-3 and TRBJ2-7; D unresolved. V was trimmed by 0 bases and J by 1 base, leaving 7 bases between them. Germline loops: CDR1 MNHEY, CDR2 SVGEGT. The CDR3 extends over 14 amino acids.

The chain couples TRBV7-9 to TRBJ2-2, with D unresolved. The CDR3 sequence is 16 residues long. Germline V gene data show CDR1 as SEHNR and CDR2 as FQNEAQ (reference sequence). V lost 3 bases, J lost 5 bases, and 16 bases lay in between. The CDR3 DNA is TGTGCCAGCAGCTTCCCAGTTGGAGCGAGAACCGGGGAGCTGTTTTTT. As protein: CASSFPVGARTGELFF.

A few counts support this clonotype. The chain links TRBV6-5 to TRBJ2-7; D unresolved. The CDR3 spans 14 residues. In germline, CDR1 is MNHEY, CDR2 SVGAGI. Trimming cost V 0 bases and J 5 bases, with 11 bases left between them. The CDR3 sequence: CASSYSRSSDEQYF. CDR3 bases: TGTGCCAGCAGTTACTCACGGAGCAGCGACGAGCAGTACTTC.

The chain recombines TRBV3-1 with TRBJ2-3; tentative D call: TRBD1 (5 bases). The CDR3 runs 17 residues. Trimming took off 4 bases at V and 0 bases at J, with 17 bases between the two ends. Per germline, CDR1 LGHDT and CDR2 YNNKEL (reference sequence). DNA of the CDR3: TGTGCCAGCAGCCTAGGGGTAAGAGTGGCGAGCACAGATACGCAGTATTTT. It is translated as CASSLGVRVASTDTQYF.

J is TRBJ1-2 and V is TRBV5-1; weak D call: TRBD1 (5 bases). The CDR3 is 13 residues long. The V end was cut by 2 bases, the J end by 8 bases, with 13 bases between. Per germline, CDR1 SGHRS and CDR2 YFSETQ. The CDR3 reads CASSFQGVQGYTF. As DNA, the CDR3 is TGCGCCAGCAGCTTCCAGGGTGTACAGGGCTACACCTTC.

The chain has TRBV29-1 and TRBJ2-5, with 9 positions matching TRBD2. Trimming took 4 bases from V and 5 from J; bases not matched to a gene: 8. The CDR3 runs 14 residues. CDR1 SQVTM and CDR2 ANQGSEA come from the germline V gene. The CDR3 DNA follows: TGCAGCGTTGTCATAGCGGGAGACGGGGAGACCCAGTACTTC. Protein product: CSVVIAGDGETQYF.